Presented here are 21 T cell receptor beta chains from one specimen sequenced in a study of blood T cell repertoires in COVID-19. Data came from immunoSEQ multiplex PCR; TCRdb stores just in-frame clones and leaves some out. Altogether about 42,000 clones are present, 77% being singletons, with the ten largest covering 25% to 35%. Material: peripheral blood. Receptors were obtained from a woman aged 70-85 years with acute or convalescent COVID-19.

This CDR3 is CASSSGTGAYEQYF. The CDR3 DNA sequence: TGTGCCAGCAGCTCTGGGACAGGAGCCTACGAGCAGTACTTC. V usage is TRBV7-2 and J usage is TRBJ2-7; 8 bases are shared with TRBD1. Germline assignment: CDR1 SGHTA and CDR2 FQGNSA. The CDR3 runs to 14 residues. After removal of 4 bases from V and 2 bases from J, the junction contained 4 bases not matched to a gene.

The chain joins TRBV5-1 to TRBJ2-2; weak D call: TRBD1 (6 bases). Trimming left V 4 bases short and J 4 bases short, with 14 bases between. This CDR3 has 15 amino acids. Germline CDR1 is SGHRS and CDR2 is YFSETQ. The CDR3 sequence is CASSPGTSGTGELFF. The CDR3 nucleotides are TGCGCCAGCAGCCCCGGGACATCGGGCACCGGGGAGCTGTTTTTT.

The chain carries TRBV18 and TRBJ1-5, with D hard to call. CDR1 and CDR2 from the germline V gene are KGHSH and LQKENI. V lost 6 bases to trimming and J lost 0 bases, with 18 bases between them. This CDR3 is 17 amino acids long. CDR3 DNA: TGTGCCAGCTCCCGACGAGGGAGATCAGATAGCAATCAGCCCCAGCATTTT. Amino acid sequence: CASSRRGRSDSNQPQHF.

The CDR3 spells CASSPSGRSYEQYF. The CDR3 bases are TGTGCCAGCAGCCCTAGCGGGAGAAGCTACGAGCAGTACTTC. The chain joins TRBV7-3 to TRBJ2-7; 10 nucleotides align to TRBD2. The trim removed 5 bases at V and 3 bases at J, leaving 4 bases unmatched. The CDR3 loop spans 14 amino acids. Germline V lookup: CDR1 SGHTA, CDR2 FQGTGA.

The genes are TRBV19 and TRBJ1-4; 8 positions agree with TRBD1. V lost 5 bases and J lost 7; bases outside the gene matches: 3. Germline CDR1 is LNHDA and CDR2 is SQIVND (reference sequence). CDR3 length equals 13 residues. The CDR3 DNA reads TGTGCCAGTAGTCCGCAGGGGGCTGAAAAACTGTTTTTT. Amino acid sequence: CASSPQGAEKLFF.

The chain joins TRBV3-1 (or the pseudogene TRBV3-2) to TRBJ2-2, with D maybe TRBD2 (6 bases). Germline lookup yields CDR1 LGHDT and CDR2 YNNKEL (reference sequence). The V end lost 4 bases, the J end lost 0 bases, and 9 bases lay between the germline ends. CDR3 size: 15 residues. The CDR3 loop is CASSPGGSNTGELFF. The CDR3 DNA follows: TGTGCCAGCAGCCCTGGAGGGTCGAACACCGGGGAGCTGTTTTTT.

This sequence joins TRBV5-4 and TRBJ2-3; D is ambiguous. Germline V gene lookup returns CDR1 SGHNT and CDR2 YYREEE (reference sequence). This CDR3 spans 19 amino acids. The V gene lost 0 bases and the J gene lost 2 bases, with 22 bases spanning the gap. CDR3 sequence (DNA): TGTGCCAGCAGCTTGGATCTACGATCGGTGGCGCTAGTCACAGATACGCAGTATTTT. The encoded protein is CASSLDLRSVALVTDTQYF.

The CDR3 bases are TGTGCCAGCTCACCACGGATCGGGACAGGGGCCTACGAGCAGTACTTC. It yields the protein CASSPRIGTGAYEQYF. The chain employs TRBV18 and TRBJ2-7; 10 positions agree with TRBD1. V trimming: 1 base; J trimming: 2 bases; junction bases outside the gene matches: 5. The CDR3 is 16 residues long. Germline V CDR1 and CDR2: KGHSH, LQKENI.

This clone was recorded once. V is TRBV15 and J is TRBJ1-5; the match to TRBD1 covers 7 bases. The trim removed 0 bases at V and 6 bases at J, leaving 11 bases unmatched. CDR3 length: 17 amino acids. Germline V gene data show CDR1 as LNHNV and CDR2 as YYDKDF (reference sequence). The CDR3: CATSRDRVQGVGQPQHF. The DNA for the CDR3 is TGTGCCACCAGCAGAGACCGAGTTCAGGGGGTAGGTCAGCCCCAGCATTTT. Full variable domain (outside the CDR3, taken from reference TRBV15 and TRBJ1-5): DAMVIQNPRYQVTQFGKPVTLSCSQTLNHNVMYWYQQKSSQAPKLLFHYYDKDFNNEADTPDNFQSRRPNTSFCFLDIRSPGLGDTAMYLCATSRDRVQGVGQPQHFGDGTRLSIL.

This clone was detected once. This chain connects TRBV7-2 to TRBJ1-1; D gene unclear. This CDR3 contains 13 residues. V was trimmed by 1 base and J by 5 bases, leaving 8 bases between them. Germline assignment: CDR1 SGHTA and CDR2 FQGNSA. CDR3 sequence reads: CASSLVGITEAFF. CDR3 DNA sequence: TGTGCCAGCAGCTTAGTCGGGATAACTGAAGCTTTCTTT.

The table lists this clone with a few counts. The chain links TRBV5-1 to TRBJ1-1; the D gene is possibly TRBD1 (5 bases). The CDR3 contains 15 residues. Germline CDR1 and CDR2: SGHRS and YFSETQ. V lost 1 base and J lost 1, with 11 bases in between. The DNA for the CDR3 is TGCGCCAGCAGCTTGACAGGCCAGCCGAACACTGAAGCTTTCTTT. Its protein is CASSLTGQPNTEAFF.

This chain connects TRBV28 to TRBJ2-2; 7 bases match TRBD1. CDR3 length equals 14 residues. Germline trimming cut 11 bases from V and 6 bases from J; bases unmatched to any gene: 12. Germline CDR1 MDHEN, CDR2 SYDVKM. CDR3 sequence reads: CAAYRQGRAGELFF. DNA for the CDR3: TGTGCCGCTTACCGACAGGGAAGGGCCGGGGAGCTGTTTTTT.

The J gene is TRBJ1-4, the V gene TRBV28; D remains unclear. CDR3 length: 12 amino acids. Germline-derived CDR1 and CDR2 are MDHEN and SYDVKM. With 5 bases removed from V and 6 bases from J, the gap between germline ends came to 7 bases. This CDR3 reads CASSLSHEKLFF. The CDR3 DNA is TGTGCCAGCAGTCTCAGTCATGAAAAACTGTTTTTT.

This clone was detected a few times. The chain joins TRBV6-5 to TRBJ1-1; a possible D gene is TRBD1 (6 bases). Germline lookup yields CDR1 MNHEY and CDR2 SVGAGI. This CDR3 contains 13 residues. V lost 7 bases and J lost 2, with 11 bases in between. The CDR3 here is CASMSDSNTEAFF. The CDR3 nucleotides are TGTGCCAGCATGTCGGACAGTAACACTGAAGCTTTCTTT.

The J gene is TRBJ2-1, the V gene TRBV27; 12 bases fit TRBD2. Trimming removed 4 bases from V and 4 bases from J; junction bases left unmatched: 2. Germline loops: CDR1 MNHEY, CDR2 SMNVEV (reference sequence). The CDR3 spans 15 residues. The CDR3 nucleotides are TGTGCCAGCAGTTCTAGCGGGGGGGTTTACAATGAGCAGTTCTTC. Encoded protein: CASSSSGGVYNEQFF.

This sequence joins TRBV18 and TRBJ1-2, with D tentatively TRBD1 (5 bases). This CDR3 region has 13 residues. Trimming removed 5 bases at V and 4 bases at J, with 11 bases between. Germline CDR1 reads KGHSH; CDR2 reads LQKENI. Here the CDR3 DNA reads TGTGCCAGCTCAACAAGACAGATCTATGGCTACACCTTC. Translated, it gives CASSTRQIYGYTF.

The chain uses TRBV6-1 and TRBJ2-5; 7 bases map to TRBD1. The V gene's germline CDR1 is MNHNS and CDR2 SASEGT. The ends lost 1 base at V and 5 bases at J; junction bases unmatched: 7. There are 15 residues in the CDR3. The CDR3 here is CASSEDTGVRETQYF. CDR3 nucleotide sequence: TGTGCCAGCAGTGAAGATACAGGGGTACGGGAGACCCAGTACTTC.

The chain employs TRBV25-1 and TRBJ2-3; possibly TRBD1 for D (6 bases). Germline V gives CDR1 MGHDK, CDR2 SYGVNS. The CDR3 runs 16 residues. Between the trimmed V and J ends, which lost 3 bases and 6 bases, there was a span of 19 bases. CDR3 protein: CASSDPSSTGRDTQYF. In nucleotides, the CDR3 is TGTGCCAGCAGTGATCCATCGTCGACAGGCAGGGATACGCAGTATTTT.

The chain joins TRBV27 to TRBJ2-3, with TRBD1 matching over 7 bases. The germline V gene encodes CDR1 MNHEY and CDR2 SMNVEV (reference sequence). This CDR3 spans 18 amino acids. Germline trimming cut 5 bases from V and 0 bases from J; bases unmatched to any gene: 14. In DNA, the CDR3 is TGTGCCAGCAGTCCCAAGGGGGCAGCCCACCCTAGCACAGATACGCAGTATTTT. Encoded protein: CASSPKGAAHPSTDTQYF.

This clone was detected only a few times. This sequence joins TRBV30 and TRBJ2-1, with D possibly being TRBD2 (5 bases). This CDR3 is 15 amino acids long. Germline CDR1 and CDR2: GTSNPN and SVGIG (reference sequence). V was clipped by 5 bases and J by 2 bases, with 16 bases between them. In DNA form, the CDR3 reads TGTGCCTGGGGGGAGCAGAGCGTCACCTACAATGAGCAGTTCTTC. Protein product: CAWGEQSVTYNEQFF.

This clone was picked up a small number of times. This chain links TRBV6-4 with TRBJ2-2; TRBD1 agrees at 8 bases. This CDR3 contains 15 residues. Germline V CDR1 and CDR2: MRHNA, SNTAGT. Trimming cost V 5 bases and J 7 bases; bases outside gene matches: 9. In DNA, the CDR3 is TGTGCCAGCAGTCCCCTCCAGGGGGCGAACGGGGAGCTGTTTTTT. Translated: CASSPLQGANGELFF.